The T cell receptor (beta chain) under discussion was sequenced for a study of human T cells and chemical hapten exposure. Time point meaning: pre-sensitization, week 0. The treatment was: therapeutic diphenylcyclopropenone sensitization with weekly scalp DPC. TCRdb used MiXCR to reprocess the RACE reads, holding one entry per CDR3 protein. The repertoire consists of tens of thousands of distinct CDR3 sequences, with roughly 11% occurring once and the leading ten covering 4.5% to 6.5%. Many counts were recorded for this clonotype. This sequence originates from a woman in her fifties or sixties with alopecia areata. Some clones in this sample may be carry-over from other donors' samples. Here the sequenced sample was whole blood, taken in connection with sensitization to the hapten diphenylcyclopropenone (DPC).

Written as DNA, the CDR3 is TGCGCCAGCAGCCGCCTCGGAACAGGGCCCAACGAGCAGTACTTC. Translating it yields CASSRLGTGPNEQYF. V gene TRBV5-1 combines with J gene TRBJ2-7, with D perhaps TRBD1 (6 bases). CDR1 is SGHRS, CDR2 YFSETQ, per germline. Trimming cost V 4 bases and J 5 bases, with 19 bases left between them. The CDR3 is 15 residues long.